Listed below are T cell receptor beta chains from one sample, sequenced in a study of blood T cell repertoires in COVID-19. The repertoire was sequenced with immunoSEQ multiplex PCR; TCRdb's copy has only in-frame clones and lacks some. Of 200,000 to 300,000 clones in the sample, approximately 91% were seen once. The sample consisted of peripheral blood. The receptors stem from a man aged 25-45 years with COVID-19, enrolled during active disease. The CDR3 runs from the conserved cysteine through the conserved F or W. Each record gives: V gene, J gene, D gene, clone size, CDR3 protein, CDR3 DNA. A D gene is named only where the DNA matches it firmly. Clone size is not always given. Where it is, it says once, few, many or a class for expanded clones.

TRBV19	TRBJ1-1	.	.	CASSIVWQENTEAFF	TGTGCCAGTAGTATCGTATGGCAGGAGAACACTGAAGCTTTCTTT
TRBV12-3/TRBV12-4	TRBJ1-1	.	.	CASRGALNTEAFF	TGTGCCAGCAGGGGGGCCTTGAACACTGAAGCTTTCTTT
TRBV5-6	TRBJ1-3	TRBD1	.	CASSPGTAGNTIYF	TGTGCCAGCAGTCCCGGGACAGCTGGAAACACCATATATTTT
TRBV3-1/TRBV3-2	TRBJ1-3	TRBD1	.	CASSQRTGPYSGNTIYF	TGTGCCAGCAGCCAACGGACAGGGCCCTACTCTGGAAACACCATATATTTT
TRBV5-4	TRBJ2-3	TRBD2	once	CASSSGGGTPLTDTQYF	TGTGCCAGCAGCTCCGGCGGGGGGACCCCTCTCACAGATACGCAGTATTTT
TRBV4-1	TRBJ1-4	.	.	CASSQTFARDDEKLFF	TGCGCCAGCAGCCAAACCTTTGCCAGGGATGATGAAAAACTGTTTTTT
TRBV29-1	TRBJ1-1	.	.	CSVEDSNLLAFF	TGCAGCGTTGAGGACAGTAACCTACTAGCTTTCTTT
TRBV29-1	TRBJ1-2	.	once	CSVSAGVNYGYTF	TGCAGCGTCTCGGCGGGGGTTAACTATGGCTACACCTTC
TRBV11-2	TRBJ2-1	TRBD1	.	CASSPWTGRNEQFF	TGTGCCAGCAGCCCTTGGACAGGTCGCAATGAGCAGTTCTTC
TRBV5-6	TRBJ2-5	.	.	CASRGTAYVQETQYF	TGTGCCAGCCGGGGAACAGCCTACGTTCAAGAGACCCAGTACTTC
TRBV7-6	TRBJ1-2	TRBD1	.	CASSLDDRGSGGYTF	TGTGCCAGCAGCTTAGATGACAGGGGATCCGGTGGCTACACCTTC
TRBV12-5	TRBJ2-7	.	.	CASGPNFYEQYF	TGTGCTAGTGGTCCCAATTTTTACGAGCAGTACTTC
TRBV10-1	TRBJ2-3	.	.	CASSVGGPDTQYF	TGCGCCAGCAGTGTGGGGGGGCCAGATACGCAGTATTTT
TRBV19	TRBJ1-5	TRBD1	.	CASSTTSGGRYQPQHF	TGTGCCAGTAGTACAACCTCAGGGGGCCGCTATCAGCCCCAGCATTTT
TRBV5-1	TRBJ1-3	.	once	CASSLADTGSGNTIYF	TGCGCCAGCAGCTTGGCCGACACAGGCTCTGGAAACACCATATATTTT
TRBV7-3	TRBJ1-2	.	.	CASSLALGSGYTF	TGTGCCAGCAGCTTAGCGCTGGGCTCTGGCTACACCTTC
TRBV5-1	TRBJ2-2	TRBD1	.	CASSSGTADTGELFF	TGCGCCAGCAGCTCCGGGACAGCCGACACCGGGGAGCTGTTTTTT
TRBV6-1	TRBJ2-7	TRBD1	.	CASSEVHRGDLYEQYF	TGTGCCAGCAGTGAAGTTCACAGGGGGGATCTCTACGAGCAGTACTTC
TRBV6-1	TRBJ2-5	TRBD2	.	CASSGGMLTSSGETQYF	TGTGCCAGCAGTGGGGGGATGTTGACTAGCTCAGGAGAGACCCAGTACTTC
TRBV28	TRBJ2-6	.	.	CASSFSGANVLTF	TGTGCCAGCAGTTTTTCAGGGGCCAACGTCCTGACTTTC
TRBV5-1	TRBJ2-2	.	.	CASSFGDRDTGELFF	TGCGCCAGCAGCTTCGGGGATCGGGACACCGGGGAGCTGTTTTTT
TRBV6-5	TRBJ2-2	.	.	CASRKNRDTGELFF	TGTGCCAGCAGGAAAAACAGGGATACCGGGGAGCTGTTTTTT
TRBV5-4	TRBJ2-3	TRBD1	.	CASTQTGRRGTDTQYF	TGTGCCAGCACCCAGACAGGGAGACGGGGCACAGATACGCAGTATTTT
TRBV5-1	TRBJ1-2	.	.	CASRAGPVTYGYTF	TGCGCCAGCAGGGCGGGACCCGTTACGTATGGCTACACCTTC
TRBV2	TRBJ1-6	.	.	CASGEQGSSPLHF	TGTGCCAGCGGGGAACAGGGCAGTTCACCCCTCCACTTT
TRBV6-5	TRBJ2-3	.	.	CASSRTVPPPDTQYF	TGTGCCAGCAGTCGGACTGTCCCACCACCAGATACGCAGTATTTT
TRBV3-1/TRBV3-2	TRBJ1-6	.	.	CASSLGPFSYNSPLHF	TGTGCCAGCAGCCTGGGGCCCTTCTCTTATAATTCACCCCTCCACTTT
TRBV19	TRBJ1-1	.	.	CASGAGVNTEAFF	TGTGCCAGTGGGGCAGGGGTGAACACTGAAGCTTTCTTT
TRBV5-4	TRBJ2-5	.	.	CASSSQETQYF	TGTGCCAGCAGCTCACAAGAGACCCAGTACTTC
TRBV13	TRBJ2-3	.	.	CASSLFSETAFTDTQYF	TGTGCCAGCAGCTTATTTTCGGAGACAGCTTTCACAGATACGCAGTATTTT
TRBV18	TRBJ2-3	TRBD1	.	CASSRLGTDPGTQYF	TGTGCCAGCTCACGATTAGGGACAGACCCAGGTACGCAGTATTTT
TRBV19	TRBJ1-2	.	.	CASSIGGIRGYTF	TGTGCCAGTAGTATAGGAGGGATTCGGGGCTACACCTTC
TRBV7-7	TRBJ2-7	.	.	CASSLSGADEQYF	TGTGCCAGCAGCTTATCAGGGGCCGACGAGCAGTACTTC
TRBV6-5	TRBJ2-1	.	.	CASSYSRGYNEQFF	TGTGCCAGCAGTTACTCCAGGGGATACAATGAGCAGTTCTTC
TRBV4-1	TRBJ1-2	.	.	CASSQDTVLGGNYGYTF	TGCGCCAGCAGCCAAGATACGGTCTTGGGGGGGAACTATGGCTACACCTTC
TRBV4-1	TRBJ2-7	TRBD1	.	CASSQRVTGFYEQYF	TGCGCCAGCAGCCAAAGGGTGACAGGGTTTTACGAGCAGTACTTC
TRBV2	TRBJ2-7	.	.	CASLGTQYSYEQYF	TGTGCCAGCCTAGGGACACAATACTCCTACGAGCAGTACTTC
TRBV2	TRBJ2-5	TRBD2	.	CARKLAGVETQYF	TGTGCCAGGAAACTAGCGGGGGTAGAGACCCAGTACTTC
TRBV7-3	TRBJ2-1	TRBD2	.	CASSRQLAGGYNEQFF	TGTGCCAGCAGCCGTCAACTAGCGGGGGGATACAATGAGCAGTTCTTC
TRBV6-5	TRBJ1-5	.	few	CASRQAGRGQPQHF	TGTGCCAGCAGACAAGCAGGGAGGGGGCAGCCCCAGCATTTT
TRBV3-1/TRBV3-2	TRBJ2-7	TRBD1	.	CASSQSGQTYEQYF	TGTGCCAGCAGCCAGTCGGGACAGACCTACGAGCAGTACTTC
TRBV9	TRBJ2-3	TRBD1	.	CASSVVRDRGPKSTDTQYF	TGTGCCAGCAGCGTAGTCCGGGACAGGGGGCCGAAGAGCACAGATACGCAGTATTTT
TRBV7-3	TRBJ2-2	TRBD1	.	CASSQTGTGRTGELFF	TGTGCCAGCAGCCAAACGGGGACAGGGAGGACCGGGGAGCTGTTTTTT
TRBV19	TRBJ2-7	.	.	CASTPHPGYEQYF	TGTGCCAGTACCCCCCACCCGGGGTACGAGCAGTACTTC
TRBV27	TRBJ1-5	.	.	CASRLTMTGPQHF	TGTGCCAGCAGGTTAACAATGACGGGGCCCCAGCATTTT
TRBV19	TRBJ1-1	.	.	CASQALVNTEAFF	TGTGCCAGTCAAGCCCTCGTGAACACTGAAGCTTTCTTT
TRBV6-5	TRBJ1-3	.	few	CASKTNTVTGNTIYF	TGTGCCAGCAAAACTAACACGGTTACTGGAAACACCATATATTTT
TRBV5-4	TRBJ2-7	.	.	CASSLAGSRSAYEQYF	TGTGCCAGCAGCTTGGCGGGATCCAGATCCGCCTACGAGCAGTACTTC
TRBV7-7	TRBJ1-6	TRBD1	.	CASSLFVGDRGDNSPLHF	TGTGCCAGCAGCTTATTCGTCGGGGACAGGGGTGATAATTCACCCCTCCACTTT
TRBV27	TRBJ1-1	.	few	CASRPIPGHTEAFF	TGTGCCAGCAGACCCATCCCAGGGCACACTGAAGCTTTCTTT
TRBV28	TRBJ1-1	.	.	CASSPAGRHTEAFF	TGTGCCAGCAGTCCTGCGGGACGTCACACTGAAGCTTTCTTT
TRBV7-6	TRBJ2-5	.	once	CASSLGALGLETQYF	TGTGCCAGCAGCTTAGGAGCGTTGGGGCTCGAGACCCAGTACTTC
TRBV19	TRBJ2-7	.	few	CASSTTGTPPYEQYF	TGTGCCAGTAGTACCACCGGGACTCCCCCCTACGAGCAGTACTTC
TRBV30	TRBJ1-4	.	.	CAWSVSGGLNEKLFF	TGTGCCTGGAGTGTATCGGGAGGACTAAATGAAAAACTGTTTTTT
TRBV5-1	TRBJ1-2	.	once	CASSRSDGDYGYTF	TGCGCCAGCAGCCGTAGCGACGGAGACTATGGCTACACCTTC
TRBV9	TRBJ1-5	.	.	CASSVALSRRANQPQHF	TGTGCCAGCAGCGTAGCCCTTTCCCGGCGGGCCAATCAGCCCCAGCATTTT